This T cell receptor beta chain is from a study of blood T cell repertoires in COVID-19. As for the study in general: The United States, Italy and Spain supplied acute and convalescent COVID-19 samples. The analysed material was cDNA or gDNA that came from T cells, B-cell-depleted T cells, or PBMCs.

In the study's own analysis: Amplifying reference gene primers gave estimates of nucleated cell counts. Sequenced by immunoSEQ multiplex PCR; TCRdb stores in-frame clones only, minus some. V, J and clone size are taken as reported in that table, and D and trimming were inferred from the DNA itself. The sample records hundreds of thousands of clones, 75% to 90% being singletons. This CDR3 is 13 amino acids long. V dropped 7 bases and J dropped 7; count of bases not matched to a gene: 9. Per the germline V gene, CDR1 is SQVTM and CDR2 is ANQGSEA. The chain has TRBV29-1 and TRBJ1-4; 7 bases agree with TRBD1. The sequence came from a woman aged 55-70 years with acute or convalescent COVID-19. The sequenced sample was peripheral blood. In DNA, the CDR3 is TGCAGCGGGCGACAGGGTACGGGTGAAAAACTGTTTTTT. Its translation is CSGRQGTGEKLFF. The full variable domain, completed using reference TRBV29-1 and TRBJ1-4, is SAVISQKPSRDICQRGTSLTIQCQVDSQVTMMFWYRQQPGQSLTLIATANQGSEATYESGFVIDKFPISRPNLTFSTLTVSNMSPEDSSIYLCSGRQGTGEKLFFGSGTQLSVL.